The next 28 T cell receptor beta chains were all read from a single sample in a study of blood T cell repertoires in COVID-19. The data were produced by immunoSEQ multiplex PCR, yet TCRdb's version contains in-frame clones alone and is incomplete. This table holds around 300,000 clones, 75% to 90% found once. Sample: PBMCs or T cells enriched from blood (not recorded which). These TCRs come from a woman aged 50 to 60 who had recovered from COVID-19.

The V gene is TRBV7-8, the J gene TRBJ2-1, with D possibly matching TRBD2 (5 bases). The CDR3 consists of 13 residues. V lost 5 bases and J lost 10, with 15 bases in between. The germline V gene has CDR1 SGHVS and CDR2 FQNEAQ. Here the CDR3 reads CASSTSVGKEQFF. In nucleotides, the CDR3 is TGTGCCAGCAGCACGAGCGTCGGGAAAGAGCAGTTCTTC.

The V gene is TRBV28, the J gene TRBJ1-1, with TRBD1 as a possible D gene (5 bases). Germline values: CDR1 MDHEN, CDR2 SYDVKM. This CDR3 is 17 amino acids long. Trimming cost V 4 bases and J 5 bases, with 23 bases left between them. The CDR3 protein is CASSSPWGRARGTEAFF. The CDR3 coding sequence is TGTGCCAGCAGTTCCCCCTGGGGTAGGGCCCGGGGGACTGAAGCTTTCTTT. Filled out from reference TRBV28 and TRBJ1-1, the complete variable domain reads DVKVTQSSRYLVKRTGEKVFLECVQDMDHENMFWYRQDPGLGLRLIYFSYDVKMKEKGDIPEGYSVSREKKERFSLILESASTNQTSMYLCASSSPWGRARGTEAFFGQGTRLTVV.

This CDR3 reads CASSPSGSALRDGYTF. The DNA for the CDR3 is TGTGCCAGCAGCCCTAGCGGCTCAGCCCTCCGGGATGGCTACACCTTC. The genes are TRBV9 and TRBJ1-2; D uncertain. The CDR3 extends over 16 amino acids. The ends were cut back, 4 bases at V and 6 bases at J, with 22 bases in the middle. Germline V lookup: CDR1 SGDLS, CDR2 YYNGEE.

This clone has just a few counts. This rearrangement joins TRBV2 to TRBJ1-2; possible D gene TRBD1, 5 bases. The V and J ends lost 6 bases and 2 bases respectively, with 10 bases between them. The CDR3 is 13 amino acids. The germline gives CDR1 SNHLY, CDR2 FYNNEI. Written as DNA, the CDR3 is TGTGCCAGCAGGGACGACAGAAACTATGGCTACACCTTC. Its translation is CASRDDRNYGYTF.

The chain carries TRBV30 and TRBJ1-2, with D perhaps TRBD1 (6 bases). V was cut by 3 bases and J by 3 bases, with 11 bases left in between. Per germline, CDR1 GTSNPN and CDR2 SVGIG (reference sequence). CDR3 size: 13 residues. The CDR3 DNA reads as TGTGCCTGGAGCCTGGGGGCCTACTATGGCTACACCTTC. Its protein product is CAWSLGAYYGYTF.

This clone was seen a handful of times. The J gene is TRBJ1-5, the V gene TRBV7-9, with D possibly TRBD1 on 5 matching bases. The CDR3 extends over 13 amino acids. Germline assignment: CDR1 SEHNR and CDR2 FQNEAQ (reference sequence). V gave up 5 bases and J gave up 7 bases, with 12 bases separating them. The CDR3: CASSDHQGQPQHF. In DNA form, the CDR3 reads TGTGCCAGCAGCGATCATCAGGGCCAGCCCCAGCATTTT.

V usage is TRBV29-1 and J usage is TRBJ2-1; no clear D. Germline-derived CDR1 and CDR2 are SQVTM and ANQGSEA. The CDR3 extends over 11 amino acids. The germline V and J ends were trimmed by 8 bases and 7 bases, with 12 bases remaining between them. The CDR3 DNA reads TGCAGCACTGCCCCAGGAAATGAGCAGTTCTTC. Its protein product is CSTAPGNEQFF.

V gene TRBV14 combines with J gene TRBJ2-5; 15 nucleotides align to TRBD2. In germline, CDR1 is SGHDN, CDR2 FVKESK. Trimming took 0 bases from V and 6 from J; bases not matched to a gene: 5. The CDR3 has 17 residues. The CDR3 sequence is CASSQDWGLAGGQTQYF. The CDR3 DNA reads TGTGCCAGCAGCCAAGATTGGGGACTAGCGGGAGGACAGACCCAGTACTTC.

The sample holds one count of this clone. This sequence joins TRBV10-3 and TRBJ2-5, with 9 bases lining up with TRBD1. The germline V gene has CDR1 ENHRY and CDR2 SYGVKD. With V trimmed by 4 bases and J by 4 bases, 7 bases remained unmatched. The CDR3 is 15 amino acids. CDR3 sequence (DNA): TGTGCCATCAGTGCCCAGGACAGGGGACGAGAGACCCAGTACTTC. It yields the protein CAISAQDRGRETQYF.

The J gene is TRBJ1-1, the V gene TRBV5-4; D remains unclear. This CDR3 spans 14 amino acids. Germline values: CDR1 SGHNT, CDR2 YYREEE (reference sequence). The V end was cut by 0 bases, the J end by 0 bases, with 6 bases between. CDR3 residues: CASSLVGVNTEAFF. CDR3 nucleotide sequence: TGTGCCAGCAGCTTGGTCGGGGTGAACACTGAAGCTTTCTTT. Looking up the rest from reference TRBV5-4 and TRBJ1-1 gives the full variable domain: ETGVTQSPTHLIKTRGQQVTLRCSSQSGHNTVSWYQQALGQGPQFIFQYYREEENGRGNFPPRFSGLQFPNYSSELNVNALELDDSALYLCASSLVGVNTEAFFGQGTRLTVV.

The chain carries TRBV2 and TRBJ1-1; 8 bases are shared with TRBD1. The germline CDR1 and CDR2 sequences are SNHLY and FYNNEI. Trimming removed 6 bases from V and 1 base from J; junction bases left unmatched: 4. This CDR3 has 14 residues. CDR3 DNA: TGTGCCAGCAGATTCGGACAGGGGAACACTGAAGCTTTCTTT. This codes for CASRFGQGNTEAFF.

Concerning this clone: Other DNA sequences in the same sample also yield this CDR3. This chain uses TRBV18 with TRBJ1-2; TRBD1 matches at 7 bases. CDR1 and CDR2 from the germline V gene are KGHSH and LQKENI. The CDR3 runs 13 residues. V shed 6 bases, J shed 3 bases, and the junction held 4 bases outside the gene matches. The CDR3 DNA is TGTGCCAGCTCTGAAGACAGGGACTATGGCTACACCTTC. Amino acids: CASSEDRDYGYTF.

The CDR3 nucleotides read TGTGCCAGCAGCTTCCGGGACAGGGGGTCGCGGGCCTATGGCTACACCTTC. It translates to CASSFRDRGSRAYGYTF. The chain recombines TRBV5-4 with TRBJ1-2; 11 nucleotides match TRBD1. The J segment lost 4 bases and the V segment lost 2 bases, leaving 10 bases of the junction unmatched. The germline CDR1 and CDR2 sequences are SGHNT and YYREEE (reference sequence). The CDR3 sequence is 17 residues long.

This clone was counted between two and nine times. V gene TRBV5-1 combines with J gene TRBJ1-2; D is perhaps TRBD1 (6 bases). The CDR3 is 13 amino acids. V gave up 0 bases and J gave up 6 bases, with 9 bases separating them. Germline CDR1 reads SGHRS; CDR2 reads YFSETQ. CDR3 nucleotide sequence: TGCGCCAGCAGCTTGGTGGCAGGGGATGGCTACACCTTC. This sequence encodes CASSLVAGDGYTF.

This clone was observed once. V is TRBV10-1 and J is TRBJ2-7, with 8 bases fitting TRBD1. Germline V CDR1 and CDR2: WNHNN, SYGVQD (reference sequence). The CDR3 contains 14 residues. V shed 4 bases, J shed 2 bases, and the junction held 4 bases outside the gene matches. The DNA of the CDR3 is TGCGCCAGCAGTGTTGGACAGGGCCCCTACGAGCAGTACTTC. Translated: CASSVGQGPYEQYF.

This chain links TRBV2 with TRBJ1-3, with D possibly being TRBD1 (6 bases). Trimming removed 3 bases from V and 5 bases from J, with 14 bases in between. The CDR3 extends over 15 amino acids. Germline assignment: CDR1 SNHLY and CDR2 FYNNEI. CDR3 sequence: CASSDYGGRRNTIYF. The CDR3 DNA reads TGTGCCAGCAGTGATTACGGGGGGCGGCGAAACACCATATATTTT. Supplemented by reference TRBV2 and TRBJ1-3, the full variable domain reads EPEVTQTPSHQVTQMGQEVILRCVPISNHLYFYWYRQILGQKVEFLVSFYNNEISEKSEIFDDQFSVERPDGSNFTLKIRSTKLEDSAMYFCASSDYGGRRNTIYFGEGSWLTVV.

This clone has a single count. The chain employs TRBV27 and TRBJ1-5; 9 bases fit TRBD1. Germline V lookup: CDR1 MNHEY, CDR2 SMNVEV (reference sequence). This CDR3 has 15 amino acids. V shed 5 bases and J 6 bases; nucleotides not matched to a gene: 8. In nucleotides, the CDR3 is TGTGCCAGCAGTCCGGGGACAGGGATTTTTCAGCCCCAGCATTTT. It codes for CASSPGTGIFQPQHF.

CDR3 loop: CASRVSVNSSPLHF. The CDR3 DNA is TGTGCCAGCAGGGTCAGTGTAAACAGTTCACCCCTCCACTTT. The rearrangement joins TRBV28 to TRBJ1-6; D gene uncertain. This CDR3 region has 14 residues. Trimming stripped 6 bases from V and 9 bases from J, with 15 bases between. Germline CDR1 reads MDHEN; CDR2 reads SYDVKM.

V and J are TRBV9 and TRBJ2-3; TRBD2 matches 7 bases. The germline gives CDR1 SGDLS, CDR2 YYNGEE. CDR3 length: 15 amino acids. J gave up 0 bases and V 3 bases, and 4 bases lay outside the gene matches. CDR3 in amino acids: CASSATSLSTDTQYF. The DNA for the CDR3 is TGTGCCAGCAGCGCGACTAGCCTGAGCACAGATACGCAGTATTTT. The complete variable domain, with remaining parts taken from reference TRBV9 and TRBJ2-3, reads DSGVTQTPKHLITATGQRVTLRCSPRSGDLSVYWYQQSLDQGLQFLIQYYNGEERAKGNILERFSAQQFPDLHSELNLSSLELGDSALYFCASSATSLSTDTQYFGPGTRLTVL.

This clone has only one observation. The genes are TRBV10-1 and TRBJ2-3; TRBD1 matches at 9 bases. Germline V gene sequence: CDR1 WNHNN, CDR2 SYGVQD (reference sequence). This CDR3 contains 15 residues. The junction had 6 bases not matched to a gene; V was cut back by 0 bases and J by 8 bases. CDR3 protein: CASSESRTGVGTQYF. The CDR3 DNA is TGCGCCAGCAGTGAGTCGCGGACAGGGGTCGGTACGCAGTATTTT.

This chain joins TRBV7-3 and TRBJ2-1; 8 bases fit TRBD1. V shed 5 bases and J 8 bases; nucleotides not matched to a gene: 11. Germline V gene sequence: CDR1 SGHTA, CDR2 FQGTGA. The CDR3 consists of 15 residues. This chain's CDR3 is CASSTRQGKKDEQFF. Written as DNA, the CDR3 is TGTGCCAGCAGCACGCGACAGGGGAAGAAGGATGAGCAGTTCTTC.

This clone came up once. V gene TRBV18 combines with J gene TRBJ1-6; maybe TRBD1 (5 bases). This CDR3 spans 15 amino acids. Trimming cost V 6 bases and J 8 bases, with 17 bases left between them. The V gene's germline CDR1 is KGHSH and CDR2 LQKENI. The CDR3 DNA reads TGTGCCAGCTCCCTCCGGGAGGGGAGAGATTCACCCCTCCACTTT. It encodes CASSLREGRDSPLHF.

V and J are TRBV30 and TRBJ1-1; 7 bases line up with TRBD1. Germline V lookup: CDR1 GTSNPN, CDR2 SVGIG (reference sequence). J lost 4 bases, V lost 2 bases, and 7 bases had no gene match. The CDR3 has 14 amino acids. The CDR3 DNA sequence: TGTGCCTGGAGTCTAACAGGGGTTGGCACTGAAGCTTTCTTT. Its protein product is CAWSLTGVGTEAFF. The complete variable domain, with remaining parts taken from reference TRBV30 and TRBJ1-1, reads SQTIHQWPATLVQPVGSPLSLECTVEGTSNPNLYWYRQAAGRGLQLLFYSVGIGQISSEVPQNLSASRPQDRQFILSSKKLLLSDSGFYLCAWSLTGVGTEAFFGQGTRLTVV.

The chain has TRBV24-1 and TRBJ2-3; 7 bases match TRBD2. Germline loops: CDR1 KGHDR, CDR2 SFDVKD. V gave up 5 bases and J gave up 0 bases; unmatched junction bases: 7. This CDR3 is built from 16 residues. CDR3 in DNA: TGTGCCACCAGTGCTGCTAGCGGATCTAGCACAGATACGCAGTATTTT. This sequence encodes CATSAASGSSTDTQYF.

CDR3 coding DNA: TGCGCCAGCAGCCATCGTGGGTGGGCCTCGGGGGGCTACACCTTC. Protein: CASSHRGWASGGYTF. The V call is TRBV4-3, the J call TRBJ1-2; D is unresolved. Trimming shortened V by 3 bases and J by 8 bases, and 19 bases separated the two germline ends. Germline CDR1 LGHNA, CDR2 YSLEER. CDR3 length: 15 amino acids.

The gene calls are TRBV9 and TRBJ2-1; TRBD1 matches at 11 bases. Germline CDR1 reads SGDLS; CDR2 reads YYNGEE. There are 17 residues in the CDR3. Trimming took 1 base from V and 6 from J; bases not matched to a gene: 9. The DNA for the CDR3 is TGTGCCAGCAGCGTATTACCCGGGGGGACAGGGGGCAATGAGCAGTTCTTC. This encodes CASSVLPGGTGGNEQFF.

This clone has only a few counts. Distinct nucleotide sequences in the sample also encode this CDR3. The chain employs TRBV5-1 and TRBJ1-3; D ambiguous. CDR3 length equals 15 residues. Trimming stripped 0 bases from V and 0 bases from J, with 7 bases between. The germline V gene has CDR1 SGHRS and CDR2 YFSETQ. CDR3 DNA: TGCGCCAGCAGCTTGGGCCTCAGCTCTGGAAACACCATATATTTT. This sequence encodes CASSLGLSSGNTIYF.

The chain is built from TRBV19 and TRBJ2-2, with D uncertain. V was shortened by 2 bases and J by 3 bases, with 7 bases between the two germline ends. Germline CDR1 and CDR2: LNHDA and SQIVND (reference sequence). The CDR3 totals 14 residues. In DNA form, the CDR3 reads TGTGCCAGTAGTATACAGTTTGACACCGGGGAGCTGTTTTTT. Translated, it gives CASSIQFDTGELFF.